The sequence of this TCR beta chain was determined in a study of T cell responses to AZD1222 COVID-19 vaccine. Study results and limitations: The study identified only five or six AZD1222 recipients as seropositive at baseline. Donors were mostly white British, more females; clonal diversity possibly underestimated. Spike-specific TCR breadth and depth went up after people got two AZD1222 doses. Regions left unmutated in variants are reportedly the target of nearly half of spike-specific TCRs.

On this clone: No antigen is known for it.

Here immunoSEQ multiplex PCR was the method, and the copy in TCRdb shows in-frame clones only, minus some. The sample has 86,000 or so clones; roughly 90% are singletons. Here the sequenced sample was peripheral blood, taken on day 0 of AZD1222 vaccination. The TCR sequence derives from an adult in good health.

The CDR3 DNA is TGTGCCAGCCCGCAGGAGAGGGGGACAGCTAACTATGGCTACACCTTC. Protein sequence: CASPQERGTANYGYTF. The V and J genes are TRBV2 and TRBJ1-2; TRBD1 aligns across 7 bases. Per the germline V gene, CDR1 is SNHLY and CDR2 is FYNNEI. V shed 8 bases and J 0 bases; nucleotides not matched to a gene: 12. The CDR3 is 16 amino acids.